One T cell receptor (beta chain) is described in this entry. These data are taken from a study of molecular identifiers for immune sequencing clone quantification. Study context: The replicate experiment used RNA from 20,000 or 100,000 naive CD8 cells. This RNA was split into five aliquots, and four of them were sequenced.

Germline CDR1 reads SQVTM; CDR2 reads ANQGSEA. V was pared by 1 base and J by 3 bases, with 16 bases between. This CDR3 comprises 15 residues. TCRdb processed the PCR reads anew with MiXCR; each CDR3 protein has one entry. The sample holds about 10,000 distinct CDR3 sequences, 21% seen once. Specimen: naive CD8+ T cells from blood, with Jurkat cell RNA spiked in. Subset indicated: FACS-sorted CD8+CD4-CCR7+CD45RA+ naive T cells. This chain connects TRBV29-1 to TRBJ2-7, with D tentatively TRBD2 (5 bases). The TCR comes from a human donor in good health. Some libraries in this study had Jurkat cell RNA spiked in. The CDR3 DNA reads TGCAGCGTTGAAGGTGAGACTAACCGGGGCTACGAGCAGTACTTC. It specifies CSVEGETNRGYEQYF.